The following is a T cell receptor beta chain sequence with its context. This sample is part of a study of blood T cell repertoires in COVID-19. Study-level background: Acute and convalescent COVID-19 samples came from the United States, Italy and Spain. Nucleic acid was either cDNA or gDNA, and it came from T cells, B-cell-depleted T cells, or PBMCs.

In the authors' workflow: It was from reference gene primer amplification that nucleated cell counts were estimated. The assay was immunoSEQ multiplex PCR, and TCRdb's table has in-frame clones only and misses some. The V and J calls and the clone size are those of that table, but D and trimming were determined from the DNA. The sample consists of about 150,000 clones, roughly 79% of them appearing once. This CDR3 spans 16 amino acids. The J segment lost 5 bases and the V segment lost 5 bases, leaving 9 bases of the junction unmatched. CDR1 and CDR2 (germline): MDHEN, SYDVKM. The sequencing input was peripheral blood. The chain joins TRBV28 to TRBJ2-1; 10 positions agree with TRBD1. This receptor was identified in a man aged 45-65 years with active or convalescent COVID-19. The CDR3 region has the DNA TGTGCCAGCAGTCGGCCGGGACAGGGGTTTAACAATGAGCAGTTCTTC. Its translation: CASSRPGQGFNNEQFF.